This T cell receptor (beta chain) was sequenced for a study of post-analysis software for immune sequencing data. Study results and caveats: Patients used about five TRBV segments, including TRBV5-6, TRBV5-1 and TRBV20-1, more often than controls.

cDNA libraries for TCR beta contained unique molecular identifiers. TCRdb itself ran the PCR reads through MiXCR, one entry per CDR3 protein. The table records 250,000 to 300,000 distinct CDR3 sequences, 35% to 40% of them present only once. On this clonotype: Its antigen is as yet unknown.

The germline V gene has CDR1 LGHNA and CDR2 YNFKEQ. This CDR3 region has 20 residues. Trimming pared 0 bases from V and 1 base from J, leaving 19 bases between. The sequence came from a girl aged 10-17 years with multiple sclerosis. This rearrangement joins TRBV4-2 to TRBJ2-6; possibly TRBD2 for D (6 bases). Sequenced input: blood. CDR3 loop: CASSQDRRGVTVSGANVLTF. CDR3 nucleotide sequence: TGTGCCAGCAGCCAAGATAGGAGGGGCGTCACCGTTTCTGGGGCCAACGTCCTGACTTTC.